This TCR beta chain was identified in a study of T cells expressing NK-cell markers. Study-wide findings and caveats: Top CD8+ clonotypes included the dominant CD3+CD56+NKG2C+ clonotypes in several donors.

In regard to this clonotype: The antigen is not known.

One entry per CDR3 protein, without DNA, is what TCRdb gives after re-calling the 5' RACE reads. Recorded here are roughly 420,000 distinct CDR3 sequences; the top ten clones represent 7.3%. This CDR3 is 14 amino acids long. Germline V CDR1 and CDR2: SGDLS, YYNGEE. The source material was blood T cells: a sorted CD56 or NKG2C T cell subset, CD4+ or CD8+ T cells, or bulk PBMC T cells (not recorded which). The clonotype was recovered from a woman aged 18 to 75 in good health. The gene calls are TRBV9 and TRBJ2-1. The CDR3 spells CASSPEGSYNEQFF.